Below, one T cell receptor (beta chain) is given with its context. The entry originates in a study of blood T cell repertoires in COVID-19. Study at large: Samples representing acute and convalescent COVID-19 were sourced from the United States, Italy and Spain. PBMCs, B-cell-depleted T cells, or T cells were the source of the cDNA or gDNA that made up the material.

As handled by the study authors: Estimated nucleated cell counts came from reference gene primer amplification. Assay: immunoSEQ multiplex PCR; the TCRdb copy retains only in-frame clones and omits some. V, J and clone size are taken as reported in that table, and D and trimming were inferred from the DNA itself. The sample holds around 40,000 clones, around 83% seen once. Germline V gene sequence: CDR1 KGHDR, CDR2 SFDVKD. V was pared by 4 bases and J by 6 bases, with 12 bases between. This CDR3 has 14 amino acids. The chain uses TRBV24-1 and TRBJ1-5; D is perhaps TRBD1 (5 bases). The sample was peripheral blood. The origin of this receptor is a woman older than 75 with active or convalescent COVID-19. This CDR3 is CATSDGGLSQPQHF. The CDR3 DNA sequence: TGTGCCACCAGTGACGGGGGTTTGAGTCAGCCCCAGCATTTT.